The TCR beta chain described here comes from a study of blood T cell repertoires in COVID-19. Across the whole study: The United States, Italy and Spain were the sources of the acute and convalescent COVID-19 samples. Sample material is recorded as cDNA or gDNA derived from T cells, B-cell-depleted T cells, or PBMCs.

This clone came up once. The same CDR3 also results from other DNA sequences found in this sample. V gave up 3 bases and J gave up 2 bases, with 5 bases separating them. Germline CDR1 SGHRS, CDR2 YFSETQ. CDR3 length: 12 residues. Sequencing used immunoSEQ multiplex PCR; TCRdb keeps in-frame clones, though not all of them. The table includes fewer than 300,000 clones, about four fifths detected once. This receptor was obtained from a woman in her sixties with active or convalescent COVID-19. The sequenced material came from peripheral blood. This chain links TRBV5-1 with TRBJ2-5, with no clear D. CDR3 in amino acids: CASSSFQETQYF. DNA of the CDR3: TGCGCCAGCAGCTCCTTTCAAGAGACCCAGTACTTC.